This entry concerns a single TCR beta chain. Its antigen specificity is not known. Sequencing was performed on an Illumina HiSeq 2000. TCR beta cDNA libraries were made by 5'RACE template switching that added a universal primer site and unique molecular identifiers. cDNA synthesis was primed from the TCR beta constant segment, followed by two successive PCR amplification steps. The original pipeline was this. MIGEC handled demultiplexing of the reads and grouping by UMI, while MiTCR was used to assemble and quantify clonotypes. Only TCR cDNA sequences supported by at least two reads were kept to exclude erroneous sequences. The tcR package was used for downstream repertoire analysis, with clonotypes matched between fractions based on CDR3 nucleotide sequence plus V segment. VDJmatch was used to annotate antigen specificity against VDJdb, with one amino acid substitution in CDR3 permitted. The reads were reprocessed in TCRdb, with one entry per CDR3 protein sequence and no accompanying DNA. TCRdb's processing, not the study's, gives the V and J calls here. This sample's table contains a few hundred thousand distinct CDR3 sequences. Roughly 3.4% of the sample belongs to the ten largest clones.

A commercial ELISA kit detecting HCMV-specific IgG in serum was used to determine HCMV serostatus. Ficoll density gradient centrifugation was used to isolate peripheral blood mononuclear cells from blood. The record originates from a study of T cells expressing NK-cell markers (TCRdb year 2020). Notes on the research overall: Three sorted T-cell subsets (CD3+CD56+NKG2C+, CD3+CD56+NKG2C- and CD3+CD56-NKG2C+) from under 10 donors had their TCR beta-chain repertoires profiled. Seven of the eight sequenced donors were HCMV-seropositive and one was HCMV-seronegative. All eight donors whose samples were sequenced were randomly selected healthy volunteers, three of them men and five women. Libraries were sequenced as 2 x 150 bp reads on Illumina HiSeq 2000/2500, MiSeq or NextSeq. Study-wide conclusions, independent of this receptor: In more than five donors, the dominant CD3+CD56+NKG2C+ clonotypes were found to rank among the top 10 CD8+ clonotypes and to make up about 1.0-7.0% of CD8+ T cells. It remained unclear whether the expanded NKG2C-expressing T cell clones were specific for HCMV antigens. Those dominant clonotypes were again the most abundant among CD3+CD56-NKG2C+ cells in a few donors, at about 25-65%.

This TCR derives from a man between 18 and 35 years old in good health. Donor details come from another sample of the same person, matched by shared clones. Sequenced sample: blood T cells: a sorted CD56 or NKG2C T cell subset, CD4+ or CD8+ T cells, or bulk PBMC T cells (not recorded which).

CDR3 region: CSAIRAGETDTQYF. The chain was built from TRBV20-1 and TRBJ2-3; the TCRdb call, TRBD2, lacks DNA for checking. Counted from cysteine to phenylalanine, this CDR3 has 14 amino acids. No DNA was logged. Per the germline V gene (reference sequence), DFQATT is the CDR1 and SNEGSKA is the CDR2.